The text below deals with one TCR beta chain. This clonotype was picked up many times. Its antigen remains undetermined. Base qualities are not at hand, and no much larger clone is one base apart. In light of the paper, this sample's time point label describes: newly diagnosed GD, antithyroid drugs for less than 3 months. RNA was extracted from PBMCs in TRIzol for both TCR sequencing and RNA sequencing. The diagnosis of Graves' disease was made according to American Thyroid Association guidelines. Recruitment of patients was carried out at an endocrinology department in Xi'an, China. Each patient gave approximately 8.8 milliliters of peripheral blood, collected in an EDTA anticoagulant tube. PBMCs were isolated by Ficoll Paque Plus density gradient separation without further T cell sorting. An Agilent 2100 Bioanalyzer and agarose gel were used to check RNA quality, and a NanoDrop 2000 was used to measure RNA concentration.

The sample originates from a study of regulatory T cells in long-lasting Graves disease (dated by TCRdb to the early 2020s). In the study overall: Newly diagnosed Graves' disease patients had taken antithyroid drugs for less than 3 months. The study was conducted in China and was registered as a clinical trial. A total of 33 samples underwent TCR sequencing, from roughly 13 patients with persistent Graves' disease and approximately 20 patients with newly diagnosed Graves' disease. Peripheral blood TCR sequencing and RNA sequencing compared persistent Graves' disease patients with newly diagnosed Graves' disease patients. General findings and caveats noted by the study authors: More public clonotypes were shared among persistent patients (roughly 2,700) than among newly diagnosed patients (under 1,000). The study examined only peripheral blood because the primary lesion, thyroid tissue, could not be accessed. Preferential use of TRBV28, TRBJ1-2 and TRBJ2-5 was observed in persistent disease, whereas TRBV20-1 and TRBJ2-1 were favored in newly diagnosed disease. Lower TCR Shannon entropy and fewer highly expanded clones were observed in persistent Graves' disease patients than in newly diagnosed patients, which suggested clonal expansion. Only the TCR beta chain was sequenced and analyzed. The authors acknowledged the small sample size as a limitation that may reduce accuracy.

Preparation of the library involved multiplex PCR. The sequencer listed for this sample is Illumina HiSeq 4000. iRepertoire HTBI primers and Arm-PCR amplification of CDR3 regions were used to construct TCR beta libraries. Before sequencing, the PCR products went through gel purification. Regarding the original processing steps: Across samples, roughly 60 TRBV and 12 to 15 TRBJ segments were identified and used for gene usage analysis of CDR3 amino acid clonotypes. COPE and FqMerger were used to merge the filtered high-quality paired reads into contigs. Contigs were aligned with BLAST to IMGT TRBV, TRBD and TRBJ reference genes, and CDR3 was defined per IMGT. Clonotypes above 0.1% frequency were classified as highly expanded clones. Shannon entropy served as the measure of repertoire diversity, while the Gini coefficient captured V-J evenness. A clonotype found in more than one individual was treated as public. The public reads were quality trimmed at Q25 with fastp and then assembled into clones with MiXCR by TCRdb, keeping productive beta chains. Entries are consolidated by CDR3 protein sequence, retaining the most common genes and DNA. The authors' filters were not applied to this entry. The sample table records roughly 400,000 distinct CDR3 sequences; around 16% of these occur just once. In total, the top ten clones hold roughly 7.7% of the sample.

CDR1 SEHNR and CDR2 FQNEAQ were looked up in the germline V gene (reference sequence). V and J lose 6 bases and 4 bases, and a span of 6 bases separates them. The CDR3 has 11 amino acids, counting the end cysteine and phenylalanine. Left in the record is the CDR3 DNA by itself, 33 bases read in frame from the first base. The same sample was also studied in work on T cells in Graves' hyperthyroidism and ophthalmopathy. The other study reports the following: A patient counted as having stable Graves' hyperthyroidism if no progression to ophthalmopathy occurred over 18 months of follow-up. Hyperthyroidism patients were newly diagnosed, had a disease duration of under 2 months, and were aged 18 to 65 years. Exclusion was applied to patients with uncontrolled infections, other autoimmune diseases, pregnancy or lactation. Diagnoses relied on clinical symptoms, serum thyroxine and TRAb, thyroid ultrasound and orbital computed tomography. The TCR CDR3 was subjected to a first round of RT-PCR using the HTBI primer set and the Qiagen OneStep RT-PCR kit. Most expanded thyroid clonotypes (frequency above 0.001) were also detected in blood, suggesting blood repertoires may reflect thyroid immune responses. In cross-validation, a model built on a 13 V-J signature told ophthalmopathy apart from stable hyperthyroidism with under 90% sensitivity and approximately 81% specificity, and in testing the same model reached 80%/75%. In validation, the model predicted progression to ophthalmopathy with about 71% sensitivity and over 72% specificity, a median of roughly seven months before onset. To identify distinguishing TCR V-J signatures, a discovery cohort of some 99 patients was used, comprising fewer than 45 with Graves' ophthalmopathy and around 57 with stable Graves' hyperthyroidism. Whether ophthalmopathy could be predicted prospectively was tested in an independent validation cohort made up of some 20 hyperthyroidism patients plus 17 patients who later progressed to ophthalmopathy. The approximately 100 discovery patients were divided at random into training and test sets in a 7:3 ratio. The study also compared thyroid tissue and blood T-cell repertoires from five or six Graves' hyperthyroidism patients. Once sampling was done, hyperthyroidism patients were given methimazole at a starting dose of 30 mg daily, whereas ophthalmopathy patients were given high-dose intravenous methylprednisolone. The libraries were constructed in a second round of multiplex PCR and then size-selected and purified. The libraries were sequenced on an Illumina HiSeq2000 using paired-end 100 bp reads. Raw data were processed with SOAPnuke, discarding reads with adapters, uncalled bases, mean Phred below 15, or no exact constant-primer or identifier match. High-quality paired reads were merged with COPE v1.2.5, and unique nucleotide sequences were defined as clonotypes. MiTCR v1.1 was used to align clonotypes to the IMGT TRBV, TRBD and TRBJ reference segments. The analysis was restricted to V-J combinations with a frequency above 0.0001, which together covered just over 99% of the repertoires. A TCS score was defined as the ratio between F50 (clonal expansion) and ExV (chaos), using BLOSUM62-based TCRdist between CDR3 peptides within each V-J. Welch's t-statistics and random forest reduced 500 to 550 V-J features to roughly 13, which were used in a naive Bayes classifier (R e1071). Sample size was not statistically predetermined, and blinding of investigators to group allocation was not performed. According to the paper, TCR Vbeta CDR3 sequencing was carried out on 135 peripheral blood samples, which came from 40 to 45 ophthalmopathy, fewer than 80 hyperthyroidism and some 17 progressor patients.

This TCR was sampled from a woman aged 40 to 50 with Graves disease. Donor details come from another sample of the same person, matched by shared clones. The chain uses TRBV7-9 and TRBJ1-1; a tentative D match to TRBD1 spans 5 bases. Sequenced here: peripheral blood mononuclear cells (PBMCs), sampled at new diagnosis, from a patient treated with antithyroid drugs. The nucleotide sequence is TGTGCCAGCAGGAGGGGCACTGAAGCTTTCTTT. It encodes CASRRGTEAFF.